The 8 T cell receptor beta chains given below trace back to one sample, sequenced in a study of OX40 agonist ivuxolimab in advanced cancers. Sequencing was performed with immunoSEQ multiplex PCR; in TCRdb, only in-frame clones are kept and a portion is missing. The data contain about 12,000 clones, around nine tenths of them singletons. The sample here was CD4+ or CD8+ T cells sorted from blood, taken in a trial of the OX40 agonist ivuxolimab. These receptors were obtained from an adult with an advanced solid tumor such as melanoma, head and neck, liver or kidney cancer.

The chain recombines TRBV2 with TRBJ1-1; possible D gene TRBD1, 6 bases. The germline V and J ends were trimmed by 6 bases and 7 bases, with 18 bases remaining between them. Germline CDR1 SNHLY, CDR2 FYNNEI. The CDR3 covers 14 residues. The CDR3 nucleotides are TGTGCCAGCAGCTCCTCGACAGGACGGAATGAAGCTTTCTTT. Protein: CASSSSTGRNEAFF.

V usage is TRBV30 and J usage is TRBJ1-6, with 7 bases lining up with TRBD1. The CDR3 is 17 amino acids. Germline V lookup: CDR1 GTSNPN, CDR2 SVGIG (reference sequence). Trimming cost V 0 bases and J 7 bases; bases outside gene matches: 12. The CDR3 protein is CAWSVDRPTGPNSPLHF. CDR3 coding DNA: TGTGCCTGGAGTGTAGATCGCCCGACAGGGCCGAATTCACCCCTCCACTTT.

This clone was counted once. The V gene is TRBV9, the J gene TRBJ1-1; 8 positions match TRBD1. The CDR3 contains 16 residues. V shed 3 bases and J 0 bases; nucleotides not matched to a gene: 7. Germline loops: CDR1 SGDLS, CDR2 YYNGEE. The CDR3 region has the DNA TGTGCCAGCAGCGATCCCGGGACAGGCATGAACACTGAAGCTTTCTTT. This sequence encodes CASSDPGTGMNTEAFF.

This clone has just one count. V and J are TRBV11-3 and TRBJ2-3, with a tentative D call TRBD2 (5 bases). V shed 3 bases and J shed 3 bases, with 10 bases lying between them. Germline V gene data show CDR1 as SGHNT and CDR2 as YENEEA. The CDR3 length is 14 residues. In DNA form, the CDR3 reads TGTGCCAGCAGCTTGGTCGGGAAGACAGATACGCAGTATTTT. Translating it yields CASSLVGKTDTQYF.

The J gene is TRBJ2-6, the V gene TRBV5-6; 9 bases fit TRBD1. Trimming removed 3 bases from V and 0 bases from J; junction bases left unmatched: 10. The V gene's germline CDR1 is SGHDT and CDR2 YYEEEE. The CDR3 is 19 residues long. The CDR3 bases are TGTGCCAGCAGCTGGGACCGGGACAGGGCCGTCTCTGGGGCCAACGTCCTGACTTTC. Protein sequence: CASSWDRDRAVSGANVLTF.

This chain uses TRBV30 with TRBJ2-5, with 11 bases lining up with TRBD1. Germline CDR1 reads GTSNPN; CDR2 reads SVGIG (reference sequence). V shed 1 base, J shed 5 bases, and the junction held 9 bases outside the gene matches. This CDR3 comprises 16 residues. CDR3 residues: CAWSAAGTGGRETQYF. The DNA of the CDR3 is TGTGCCTGGAGTGCCGCCGGGACAGGGGGTCGGGAGACCCAGTACTTC.

The V and J genes are TRBV13 and TRBJ2-7; 9 bases agree with TRBD2. There are 14 residues in the CDR3. Trimming removed 6 bases from V and 2 bases from J; junction bases left unmatched: 5. Germline CDR1 PRHDT, CDR2 FYEKMQ (reference sequence). In DNA, the CDR3 is TGTGCCAGCAGTCCTAGCGGGACCCCCTACGAGCAGTACTTC. Protein product: CASSPSGTPYEQYF.

J is TRBJ2-3 and V is TRBV7-9, with TRBD2 matching over 7 bases. The CDR3 length is 15 residues. V trimming: 5 bases; J trimming: 3 bases; junction bases outside the gene matches: 8. Germline CDR1 and CDR2: SEHNR and FQNEAQ (reference sequence). The CDR3 region has the DNA TGTGCCAGCAGCCCAGCGGGGTGGGCGACAGATACGCAGTATTTT. Its protein product is CASSPAGWATDTQYF.